This T cell receptor (beta chain) stems from a study of sequential checkpoint blockade in melanoma. The treatment here: randomized to nivolumab then ipilimumab (arm A) or the reverse (arm B). V was cut by 5 bases and J by 5 bases, with 19 bases left in between. The germline gives CDR1 SEHNR, CDR2 FQNEAQ (reference sequence). CDR3 length equals 15 residues. Libraries were prepared by immunoSEQ multiplex PCR; TCRdb keeps only in-frame clonotypes and omits some of them. The sample yields fewer than 35,000 clones, 75% to 90% seen once. The chain uses TRBV7-9 and TRBJ2-7; tentative D call: TRBD1 (6 bases). The TCR comes from a human donor with melanoma. Specimen: CD8+ T cells sorted from blood (inferred from file names), collected from a patient given nivolumab and ipilimumab in sequence. CDR3 amino acids: CASSPIGTGSNEQYF. CDR3 nucleotides: TGTGCCAGCAGCCCTATAGGCACAGGGTCTAACGAGCAGTACTTC.